This passage covers 2 T cell receptor beta chains from one sample sequenced in a study of T-cell memory formation after mild COVID-19. MiXCR was run by TCRdb on the 5' RACE reads, yielding one entry per CDR3 protein. The sample records around 27,000 distinct CDR3 sequences, less than 8% being singletons. Sequencing was carried out using PBMCs or a T cell subset sorted from them (not recorded which). These receptors originate from an adult woman who had mild COVID-19 (a few samples of this study predate the infection). Cell type and time point are not known.

This clonotype was counted ten times or more. This rearrangement joins TRBV20-1 to TRBJ1-5; 7 nucleotides match TRBD1. CDR3 length equals 16 residues. The V gene's germline CDR1 is DFQATT and CDR2 SNEGSKA (reference sequence). V trimming: 0 bases; J trimming: 1 base; junction bases outside the gene matches: 6. This CDR3 is CSARDPQGVSNQPQHF. The CDR3 nucleotides read TGCAGTGCTAGAGACCCCCAGGGGGTCAGCAATCAGCCCCAGCATTTT.

This clonotype was seen more than once but under ten times. The chain joins TRBV4-2 to TRBJ1-3; tentatively, D is TRBD1 (6 bases). The CDR3 runs to 17 residues. The germline CDR1 and CDR2 sequences are LGHNA and YNFKEQ. V was shortened by 0 bases and J by 0 bases, with 12 bases between the two germline ends. Written as DNA, the CDR3 is TGTGCCAGCAGCCAAGAAGGACAGCGGTACTCTGGAAACACCATATATTTT. Protein sequence: CASSQEGQRYSGNTIYF.